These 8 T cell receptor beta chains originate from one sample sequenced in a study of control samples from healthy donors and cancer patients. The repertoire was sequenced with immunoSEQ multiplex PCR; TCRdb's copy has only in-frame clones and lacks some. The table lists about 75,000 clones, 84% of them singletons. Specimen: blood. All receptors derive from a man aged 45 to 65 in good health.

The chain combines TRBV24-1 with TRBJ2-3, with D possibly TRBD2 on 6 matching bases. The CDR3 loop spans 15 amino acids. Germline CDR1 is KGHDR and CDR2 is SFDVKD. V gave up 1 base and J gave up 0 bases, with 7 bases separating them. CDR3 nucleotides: TGTGCCACCAGTGATTTTGGGGGGAGCACAGATACGCAGTATTTT. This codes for CATSDFGGSTDTQYF.

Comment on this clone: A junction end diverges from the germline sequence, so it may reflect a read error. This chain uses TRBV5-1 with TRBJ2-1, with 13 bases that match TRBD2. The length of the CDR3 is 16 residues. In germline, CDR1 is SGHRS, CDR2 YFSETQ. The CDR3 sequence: CASSSLSRTSGSEEFF. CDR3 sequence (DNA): TGCGCCAGCAGTTCGTTAAGTAGGACTAGCGGGAGTGAGGAGTTCTTC.

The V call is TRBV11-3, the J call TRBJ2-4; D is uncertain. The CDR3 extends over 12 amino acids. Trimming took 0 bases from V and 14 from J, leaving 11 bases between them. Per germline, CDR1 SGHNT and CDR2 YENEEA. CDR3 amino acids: CASSLDSGSEYF. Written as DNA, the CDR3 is TGTGCCAGCAGCTTAGACTCCGGGTCTGAGTACTTC.

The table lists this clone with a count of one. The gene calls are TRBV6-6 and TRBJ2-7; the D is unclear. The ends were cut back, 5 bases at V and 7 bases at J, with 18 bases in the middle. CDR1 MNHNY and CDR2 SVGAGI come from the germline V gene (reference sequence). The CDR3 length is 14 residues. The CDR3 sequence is CASSHPSVRVEQYF. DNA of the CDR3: TGTGCCAGCAGTCACCCTTCGGTCCGCGTTGAGCAGTACTTC.

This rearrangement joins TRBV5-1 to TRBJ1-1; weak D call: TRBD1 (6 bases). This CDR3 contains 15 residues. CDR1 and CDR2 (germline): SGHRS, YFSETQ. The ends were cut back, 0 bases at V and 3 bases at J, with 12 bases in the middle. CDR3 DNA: TGCGCCAGCAGCTTGGATTTAGGGGGGGACACTGAAGCTTTCTTT. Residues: CASSLDLGGDTEAFF.

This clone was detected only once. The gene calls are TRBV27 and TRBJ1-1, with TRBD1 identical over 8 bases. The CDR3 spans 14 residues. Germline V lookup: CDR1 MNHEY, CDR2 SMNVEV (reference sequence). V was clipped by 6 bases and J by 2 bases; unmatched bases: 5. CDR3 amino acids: CASSKDRGNTEAFF. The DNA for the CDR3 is TGTGCCAGCAGCAAAGACAGGGGTAACACTGAAGCTTTCTTT.

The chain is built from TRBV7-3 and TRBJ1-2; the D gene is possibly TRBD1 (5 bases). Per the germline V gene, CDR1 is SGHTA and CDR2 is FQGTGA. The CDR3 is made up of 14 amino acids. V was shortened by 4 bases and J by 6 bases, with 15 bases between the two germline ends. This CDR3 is CASSSTGRTDGYTF. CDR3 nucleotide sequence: TGTGCCAGCAGCTCGACGGGACGAACGGATGGCTACACCTTC.

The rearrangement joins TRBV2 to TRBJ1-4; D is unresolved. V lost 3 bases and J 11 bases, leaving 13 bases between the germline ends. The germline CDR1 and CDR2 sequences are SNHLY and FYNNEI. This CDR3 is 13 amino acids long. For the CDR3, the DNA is TGTGCCAGCAGTGAGGAACAGCGGGCCAAACTGTTTTTT. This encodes CASSEEQRAKLFF.